The rows below give T cell receptor beta chains drawn from one sample of a study of blood T cell repertoires in COVID-19. Libraries were prepared by immunoSEQ multiplex PCR; TCRdb keeps only in-frame clonotypes and omits some of them. In the table there are around 92,000 clones, roughly 83% of which are singletons. The sample consisted of peripheral blood. The receptors originated from a human donor in a cohort sampled during active COVID-19. CDR3s include the opening cysteine and the closing phenylalanine or tryptophan. A D gene is named only where the DNA matches it firmly. Not every row has a clone size; where given, it reads once, few, many or a size class.

V gene,J gene,clone size,D gene,CDR3 protein,CDR3 DNA
TRBV9,TRBJ1-5,few,NA,CASSLDGLRGQPQHF,TGTGCCAGCAGCCTTGACGGGTTGCGAGGACAGCCCCAGCATTTT
TRBV27,TRBJ2-1,NA,TRBD2,CASSLSGTSVPYNEQFF,TGTGCCAGCAGTTTATCCGGGACTAGCGTACCCTACAATGAGCAGTTCTTC
TRBV15,TRBJ1-5,NA,NA,CATRLSSNQPQHF,TGTGCCACCCGTCTCAGTAGCAATCAGCCCCAGCATTTT
TRBV5-8,TRBJ1-5,few,TRBD1,CASNRGGNQPQHF,TGTGCCTCAAACAGGGGGGGCAATCAGCCCCAGCATTTT
TRBV5-4,TRBJ2-7,once,TRBD1,CASSFATGGNEQYF,TGTGCCAGCAGCTTCGCGACAGGGGGAAACGAGCAGTACTTC
TRBV5-4,TRBJ2-7,few,TRBD1,CASSLTGTDEQYF,TGTGCCAGCAGCCTGACAGGGACGGACGAGCAGTACTTC
TRBV5-6,TRBJ2-5,NA,NA,CASSALTAPQETQYF,TGTGCCAGCAGCGCACTGACAGCACCCCAAGAGACCCAGTACTTC
TRBV27,TRBJ2-1,NA,NA,CASSFDPGNEQFF,TGTGCCAGCAGTTTTGATCCGGGGAATGAGCAGTTCTTC
TRBV2,TRBJ1-4,once,TRBD1,CASRGDSGLEKLFF,TGTGCCAGCAGAGGGGACAGCGGGCTTGAAAAACTGTTTTTT
TRBV2,TRBJ2-7,NA,NA,CASSLGSPREQYF,TGTGCCAGCAGTTTAGGCTCACCGCGGGAGCAGTACTTC
TRBV18,TRBJ2-2,NA,TRBD1,CASSPGTVTGELFF,TGTGCCAGCTCACCCGGGACAGTCACCGGGGAGCTGTTTTTT
TRBV7-9,TRBJ2-2,few,TRBD1,CARRQGLTGELFF,TGTGCCAGGAGACAGGGGTTAACCGGGGAGCTGTTTTTT
TRBV20-1,TRBJ2-1,NA,NA,CSAPNLGEQFF,TGCAGTGCTCCCAATCTCGGTGAGCAGTTCTTC
TRBV9,TRBJ2-2,NA,TRBD2,CASSVDGGATGELFF,TGTGCCAGCAGCGTAGACGGGGGGGCGACCGGGGAGCTGTTTTTT
TRBV6-4,TRBJ2-2,NA,NA,CASSDSSEGERAAGELFF,TGTGCCAGCAGTGACTCTTCGGAGGGAGAACGGGCAGCCGGGGAGCTGTTTTTT